This TCR beta chain was found in a study of blood T cell repertoires in COVID-19. J lost 1 base, V lost 0 bases, and 2 bases had no gene match. Germline-derived CDR1 and CDR2 are SGHRS and YFSETQ. The CDR3 totals 15 residues. The table came from immunoSEQ multiplex PCR; TCRdb's copy has only in-frame clones and leaves some out. This table has a few hundred thousand clones, 80% to 85% appearing once. The rearrangement uses TRBV5-1 and TRBJ2-3; 7 bases align to TRBD1. The source material was PBMCs or T cells enriched from blood (not recorded which). The clonotype originates from a man aged 45 to 65 who had recovered from COVID-19. CDR3 in amino acids: CASSLGDSRTDTQYF. The CDR3 nucleotides are TGCGCCAGCAGCTTGGGGGACAGTCGCACAGATACGCAGTATTTT.